This T cell receptor beta chain emerged from a study of CD8 T cells in ankylosing spondylitis. Findings and limits, study-wide: Prior work had noted some motif variants in reactive arthritis blood and synovial fluid. Ankylosing spondylitis blood seemed to carry a telltale TCR beta motif made of several highly homologous variants.

TCRdb reprocessed the 5' RACE reads with MiXCR, giving one entry per CDR3 protein. The profile shows approximately 25,000 distinct CDR3 sequences, 17% of them singletons. The V and J ends lost 1 base and 4 bases respectively, with 4 bases between them. This CDR3 contains 13 residues. The germline V gene has CDR1 SGHAT and CDR2 FQNNGV. As for this clonotype: The antigen remains unidentified.

Sequencing was done on a sample of blood. The chain carries TRBV11-2 and TRBJ2-2; D is unclear. The TCR sequence derives from a male donor with ankylosing spondylitis or in good health (not recorded which). The DNA of the CDR3 is TGTGCCAGCAGCTTAGGCGGCACCGGGGAGCTGTTTTTT. Its translation is CASSLGGTGELFF. Drawing the rest from reference TRBV11-2 and TRBJ2-2, the complete variable domain is EAGVAQSPRYKIIEKRQSVAFWCNPISGHATLYWYQQILGQGPKLLIQFQNNGVVDDSQLPKDRFSAERLKGVDSTLKIQPAKLEDSAVYLCASSLGGTGELFFGEGSRLTVL.